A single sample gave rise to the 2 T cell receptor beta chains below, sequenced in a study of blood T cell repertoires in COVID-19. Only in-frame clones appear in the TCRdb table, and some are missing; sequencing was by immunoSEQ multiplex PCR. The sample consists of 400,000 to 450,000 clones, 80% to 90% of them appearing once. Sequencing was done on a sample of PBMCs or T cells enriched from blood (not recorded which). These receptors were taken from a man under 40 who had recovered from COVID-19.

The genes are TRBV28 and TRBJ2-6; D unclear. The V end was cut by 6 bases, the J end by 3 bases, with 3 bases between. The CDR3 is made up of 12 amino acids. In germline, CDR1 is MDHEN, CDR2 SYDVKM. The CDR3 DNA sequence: TGTGCCAGCAGCGGTGGGGCCAACGTCCTGACTTTC. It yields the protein CASSGGANVLTF.

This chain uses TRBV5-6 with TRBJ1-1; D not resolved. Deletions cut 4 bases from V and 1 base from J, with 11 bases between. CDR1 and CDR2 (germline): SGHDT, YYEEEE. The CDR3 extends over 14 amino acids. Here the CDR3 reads CASSSIEQNTEAFF. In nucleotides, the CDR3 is TGTGCCAGCAGCAGTATAGAGCAGAACACTGAAGCTTTCTTT.